The 23 T cell receptor beta chains in this list originate from one sample, sequenced in a study of T cells in Graves' hyperthyroidism and ophthalmopathy. RNA transcripts yielded amplified TCR beta CDR3 regions. The primer set for the first-round RT-PCR of the TCR CDR3 was HTBI. TCRdb re-analysed the multiplex PCR reads in MiXCR, keeping a single row per CDR3 protein. The table shows roughly 580,000 distinct CDR3 sequences, with around 42% occurring only once. Source material: peripheral blood or thyroid tissue (not recorded which). The receptors shown here come from a woman under 30 with Graves' hyperthyroidism.

This clonotype was detected ten times or more. The J gene is TRBJ1-2, the V gene TRBV7-8; D is possibly TRBD1 (5 bases). V lost 5 bases to trimming and J lost 4 bases, with 11 bases between them. Germline CDR1 SGHVS, CDR2 FQNEAQ. The CDR3 totals 13 residues. The DNA of the CDR3 is TGTGCCAGCAGCAGTGGGGGGGGCTATGGCTACACCTTC. Translated: CASSSGGGYGYTF.

This clonotype was observed a handful of times. The chain is built from TRBV24-1 and TRBJ1-2; the D is unclear. The germline gives CDR1 KGHDR, CDR2 SFDVKD. This CDR3 has 13 amino acids. Trimming shortened V by 12 bases and J by 4 bases, and 17 bases separated the two germline ends. CDR3 in amino acids: CAAAAAQGYGYTF. The CDR3 DNA reads TGTGCCGCAGCAGCCGCGCAAGGCTATGGCTACACCTTC.

The J gene is TRBJ1-1, the V gene TRBV9; D perhaps matches TRBD1 (5 bases). CDR1 and CDR2 from the germline V gene are SGDLS and YYNGEE. V lost 1 base, J lost 7 bases, and 14 bases lay in between. The CDR3 is 14 residues long. The CDR3 DNA reads TGTGCCAGCAGCGTATCTTTCCAGGGTCTTGAAGCTTTCTTT. As protein: CASSVSFQGLEAFF.

This clonotype showed up many times. This sequence joins TRBV7-2 and TRBJ1-6; D remains unclear. The CDR3 is made up of 13 amino acids. V was clipped by 4 bases and J by 8 bases, with 9 bases between them. CDR1 and CDR2 from the germline V gene are SGHTA and FQGNSA. CDR3 amino acids: CASSSSGDSPLHF. The DNA of the CDR3 is TGTGCCAGCAGCTCGTCTGGGGATTCACCCCTCCACTTT.

The chain has TRBV15 and TRBJ2-5, with no clear D. The germline gives CDR1 LNHNV, CDR2 YYDKDF (reference sequence). The CDR3 runs 11 residues. V gave up 5 bases and J gave up 3 bases, with 4 bases separating them. CDR3 amino acids: CATSREETQYF. In DNA form, the CDR3 reads TGTGCCACCAGCCGGGAAGAGACCCAGTACTTC.

A few counts support this clonotype. This chain uses TRBV7-3 with TRBJ2-7; no firm D call. The CDR3 has 15 amino acids. Between the trimmed V and J ends, which lost 0 bases and 2 bases, there was a span of 11 bases. Germline lookup yields CDR1 SGHTA and CDR2 FQGTGA. The CDR3 loop reads CASSLTSGGPYEQYF. The CDR3, as DNA: TGTGCCAGCAGCTTAACGTCCGGCGGACCCTACGAGCAGTACTTC.

Of note for this clonotype: At one boundary the junction diverges from the germline segment, which might be a read error. V and J are TRBV7-3 and TRBJ2-7; 7 bases are a match to TRBD1. The CDR3 has 14 residues. Germline CDR1 is SGHTA and CDR2 is FQGTGA. The CDR3 here is CASTLQRGLYEQYF. Here the CDR3 DNA reads TGTGCCAGCACCTTACAGAGGGGGCTCTACGAGCAGTACTTC. The whole variable domain, remainder taken from reference TRBV7-3 and TRBJ2-7, is GAGVSQTPSNKVTEKGKYVELRCDPISGHTALYWYRQSLGQGPEFLIYFQGTGAADDSGLPNDRFFAVRPEGSVSTLKIQRTERGDSAVYLCASTLQRGLYEQYFGPGTRLTVT.

In this sample, this clonotype turned up many times. The chain recombines TRBV24-1 with TRBJ1-2; D gene uncertain. This CDR3 region has 14 residues. The V and J ends lost 8 bases and 9 bases respectively, with 21 bases between them. Germline V lookup: CDR1 KGHDR, CDR2 SFDVKD. The CDR3 DNA reads TGTGCCACCATGGATTCCCGGGAGCTCCGGAGCTACACCTTC. It translates to CATMDSRELRSYTF.

This chain links TRBV25-1 with TRBJ1-4; possible D gene TRBD1, 5 bases. CDR3 length: 17 amino acids. V dropped 1 base and J dropped 8 bases, with 20 bases sitting between them. Germline V gene data show CDR1 as MGHDK and CDR2 as SYGVNS. CDR3 in amino acids: CASSEFGGAYPKEKLFF. The DNA for the CDR3 is TGTGCCAGCAGTGAATTTGGAGGGGCCTACCCAAAGGAAAAACTGTTTTTT.

This chain connects TRBV24-1 to TRBJ1-3, with 9 bases aligning to TRBD1. The CDR3 consists of 16 residues. With V trimmed by 2 bases and J by 1 base, 2 bases remained unmatched. Germline V gene sequence: CDR1 KGHDR, CDR2 SFDVKD. CDR3 DNA sequence: TGTGCCACCAGTGATTCGGGACAGGGATCTGGAAACACCATATATTTT. Protein: CATSDSGQGSGNTIYF.

This clonotype was counted many times. The chain joins TRBV19 to TRBJ1-5; D remains unclear. V shed 6 bases and J shed 8 bases, with 8 bases lying between them. Germline loops: CDR1 LNHDA, CDR2 SQIVND (reference sequence). The CDR3 covers 11 residues. In DNA form, the CDR3 reads TGTGCCAGTAGCGATAATAAGCCCCAGCATTTT. Its protein is CASSDNKPQHF.

The chain joins TRBV2 to TRBJ2-5; TRBD2 matches 8 bases. The V segment lost 7 bases and the J segment 5 bases; nucleotides outside the gene matches: 6. Germline CDR1 SNHLY, CDR2 FYNNEI. This CDR3 is built from 13 residues. CDR3 DNA: TGTGCCAGCAATAGCGGGATGTTGGAGACCCAGTACTTC. Protein sequence: CASNSGMLETQYF.

This rearrangement joins TRBV7-9 to TRBJ1-1; unclear D gene. The CDR3 loop spans 15 amino acids. CDR1 SEHNR and CDR2 FQNEAQ come from the germline V gene (reference sequence). Trimming pared 5 bases from V and 1 base from J, leaving 14 bases between. CDR3 in DNA: TGTGCCAGCAGCCAACCGAGGTCGGCGAACACTGAAGCTTTCTTT. It specifies CASSQPRSANTEAFF.

The chain recombines TRBV24-1 with TRBJ2-5; 7 bases agree with TRBD2. Germline V gene data show CDR1 as KGHDR and CDR2 as SFDVKD. Unmatched junction bases numbered 8, after V lost 6 bases and J lost 8 bases. This CDR3 has 13 amino acids. DNA for the CDR3: TGTGCCACCAGTAGGGTGGCGGGAGACACCCAGTACTTC. This gives the protein CATSRVAGDTQYF.

The chain uses TRBV15 and TRBJ1-1; D is undetermined. The V end was cut by 8 bases, the J end by 1 base, with 11 bases between. Germline CDR1 and CDR2: LNHNV and YYDKDF (reference sequence). The CDR3 sequence is 13 residues long. The CDR3: CATGRRENTEAFF. In DNA form, the CDR3 reads TGTGCCACCGGTAGGAGGGAGAACACTGAAGCTTTCTTT. Based on the CDR3 plus reference TRBV15 and TRBJ1-1, the full variable domain is DAMVIQNPRYQVTQFGKPVTLSCSQTLNHNVMYWYQQKSSQAPKLLFHYYDKDFNNEADTPDNFQSRRPNTSFCFLDIRSPGLGDTAMYLCATGRRENTEAFFGQGTRLTVV.

The V gene is TRBV2, the J gene TRBJ2-7, with a weak D call TRBD2 (6 bases). Deletions cut 5 bases from V and 2 bases from J, with 16 bases between. The CDR3 is made up of 15 amino acids. Per germline, CDR1 SNHLY and CDR2 FYNNEI. CDR3 bases: TGTGCCAGCAGTCTCTTGACGGGAGCCACCTACGAGCAGTACTTC. Its protein product is CASSLLTGATYEQYF.

This chain uses TRBV20-1 with TRBJ2-7; D is uncertain. Per germline, CDR1 DFQATT and CDR2 SNEGSKA (reference sequence). V gave up 6 bases and J gave up 7 bases, with 10 bases separating them. The CDR3 totals 10 residues. CDR3 sequence (DNA): TGCAGTGCGTCCCGTGAGGAGCAGTACTTC. As protein: CSASREEQYF.

This clonotype was seen a few times. With a much larger clone just one base away, this may be a read error. The chain uses TRBV7-8 and TRBJ2-5, with D perhaps TRBD2 (6 bases). The CDR3 loop spans 12 amino acids. Germline CDR1 and CDR2: SGHVS and FQNEAQ. The ends were cut back, 4 bases at V and 4 bases at J, with 7 bases in the middle. CDR3 loop: CASSSGAETQYF. DNA for the CDR3: TGTGCCAGCAGCTCGGGAGCAGAGACCCAGTACTTC. The variable domain in full, completed from reference TRBV7-8 and TRBJ2-5, reads GAGVSQSPRYKVAKRGQDVALRCDPISGHVSLFWYQQALGQGPEFLTYFQNEAQLDKSGLPSDRFFAERPEGSVSTLKIQRTQQEDSAVYLCASSSGAETQYFGPGTRLLVL.

This clonotype showed up many times. The gene calls are TRBV2 and TRBJ1-5; D remains ambiguous. CDR1 is SNHLY and CDR2 is FYNNEI in the germline V gene. The CDR3 is 14 residues long. Between the trimmed V and J ends, which lost 7 bases and 0 bases, there was a span of 10 bases. The CDR3 DNA reads TGTGCCAGCAAACCGGAATATAGCAATCAGCCCCAGCATTTT. Translating gives CASKPEYSNQPQHF.

The rearrangement joins TRBV24-1 to TRBJ2-5, with TRBD2 identical over 16 bases. CDR3 length equals 17 residues. Unmatched junction bases numbered 2, after V lost 3 bases and J lost 2 bases. Per the germline V gene, CDR1 is KGHDR and CDR2 is SFDVKD. This CDR3 is CATSDRGLAGGQETQYF. In DNA form, the CDR3 reads TGTGCCACCAGTGATAGGGGACTAGCGGGAGGGCAAGAGACCCAGTACTTC.

This chain joins TRBV11-2 and TRBJ1-3, with D possibly TRBD1 on 6 matching bases. Looked up from germline, CDR1 is SGHAT and CDR2 is FQNNGV. Deletions cut 5 bases from V and 3 bases from J, with 14 bases between. The CDR3 sequence is 15 residues long. In nucleotides, the CDR3 is TGTGCCAGCAGCCGTCCGGGACAATATGGAAACACCATATATTTT. Encoded protein: CASSRPGQYGNTIYF.

The chain employs TRBV7-3 and TRBJ2-5; 12 bases line up with TRBD1. This CDR3 comprises 16 residues. J lost 5 bases, V lost 5 bases, and 9 bases had no gene match. In germline, CDR1 is SGHTA, CDR2 FQGTGA. The CDR3 loop is CASSSQRDRGPETQYF. Written as DNA, the CDR3 is TGTGCCAGCAGCAGCCAGCGGGACAGGGGGCCCGAGACCCAGTACTTC.

This clonotype was detected many times. This chain joins TRBV29-1 and TRBJ1-1; no reliable D call. V lost 4 bases to trimming and J lost 4 bases, with 10 bases between them. Germline CDR1 and CDR2: SQVTM and ANQGSEA. The CDR3 is made up of 12 amino acids. CDR3 nucleotides: TGCAGCGTTGTGAGGGATGCCACTGAAGCTTTCTTT. This sequence encodes CSVVRDATEAFF.